These 27 T cell receptor beta chains originate from one sample sequenced in a study of cytomegalovirus exposure and HLA in healthy donors. The study ran its PCR with 60 Vbeta and 13 Jbeta primers. The assay was immunoSEQ multiplex PCR, and TCRdb's table has in-frame clones only and misses some. The sample contains 130,000 to 150,000 clones, around 72% of which appear only once. The sample consisted of PBMCs. The receptor set was obtained from a man between 35 and 55 years old in good health and CMV-seronegative.

The V and J genes are TRBV6-1 and TRBJ2-5; maybe TRBD2 (6 bases). The V end lost 3 bases, the J end lost 5 bases, and 16 bases lay between the germline ends. In germline, CDR1 is MNHNS, CDR2 SASEGT. The CDR3 contains 15 residues. CDR3 protein: CASSESTGTEETQYF. CDR3 DNA: TGTGCCAGCAGTGAGAGCACCGGGACTGAGGAGACCCAGTACTTC.

The V call is TRBV4-1, the J call TRBJ1-3; D gene uncertain. Germline V gives CDR1 MGHRA, CDR2 YSYEKL. The CDR3 totals 14 residues. V lost 1 base and J 4 bases, leaving 8 bases between the germline ends. The CDR3 bases are TGCGCCAGCAGCCAAGTAGTCGCAGGAAACACCATATATTTT. This sequence encodes CASSQVVAGNTIYF.

CDR3 residues: CAWSARVDTEAFF. In DNA form, the CDR3 reads TGTGCCTGGAGTGCCCGGGTCGACACTGAAGCTTTCTTT. The J gene is TRBJ1-1, the V gene TRBV30; D remains ambiguous. The germline V gene has CDR1 GTSNPN and CDR2 SVGIG (reference sequence). The CDR3 is 13 amino acids. The V end lost 1 base, the J end lost 3 bases, and 9 bases lay between the germline ends.

The table lists this clone with a few counts. The rearrangement joins TRBV6-5 to TRBJ1-5; TRBD1 matches at 7 bases. Germline CDR1 MNHEY, CDR2 SVGAGI. This CDR3 is built from 14 residues. V was pared by 5 bases and J by 4 bases, with 5 bases of the junction left unmatched. The CDR3 region is CASSTGQANQPQHF. For the CDR3, the DNA is TGTGCCAGCAGTACTGGACAGGCAAATCAGCCCCAGCATTTT.

The CDR3 bases are TGCGCCAGCAGTGCAGGGAACACTGAAGCTTTCTTT. It is translated as CASSAGNTEAFF. The gene calls are TRBV10-1 and TRBJ1-1; no definite D call. CDR3 length: 12 residues. From germline, CDR1 is WNHNN and CDR2 SYGVQD (reference sequence). V was shortened by 4 bases and J by 1 base, with 4 bases between the two germline ends.

This chain joins TRBV10-3 and TRBJ2-7, with 10 bases matching TRBD2. The CDR3 contains 17 residues. The J segment lost 3 bases and the V segment lost 3 bases, leaving 11 bases of the junction unmatched. Germline CDR1 and CDR2: ENHRY and SYGVKD. The CDR3 nucleotides read TGTGCCATCAGTGAAGGAAGAGCGGGAGGGAGTAACTACGAGCAGTACTTC. Its translation: CAISEGRAGGSNYEQYF.

This clone turned up a few times. This rearrangement joins TRBV10-1 to TRBJ2-5; D is possibly TRBD1 (7 bases). The V end lost 0 bases, the J end lost 2 bases, and 16 bases lay between the germline ends. Germline V gives CDR1 WNHNN, CDR2 SYGVQD (reference sequence). This CDR3 has 17 amino acids. The CDR3 protein is CASSESRETGYQETQYF. CDR3 in DNA: TGCGCCAGCAGTGAGTCCCGGGAGACAGGGTATCAAGAGACCCAGTACTTC.

Only a few counts were recorded for this clone. V usage is TRBV29-1 and J usage is TRBJ2-2, with 8 bases that match TRBD2. Germline V gene data show CDR1 as SQVTM and CDR2 as ANQGSEA. CDR3 size: 17 residues. J lost 0 bases, V lost 8 bases, and 14 bases had no gene match. CDR3 residues: CSSERGPSNSNTGELFF. The CDR3 DNA follows: TGCAGCAGTGAGCGGGGGCCCTCTAATTCGAACACCGGGGAGCTGTTTTTT.

The table lists this clone with a few counts. This chain joins TRBV2 and TRBJ2-7; 7 positions agree with TRBD1. The CDR3 is made up of 15 amino acids. CDR1 is SNHLY, CDR2 FYNNEI, per germline. The V gene end was trimmed by 6 bases and the J gene end by 3 bases; junction bases not matched to a gene: 11. Here the CDR3 DNA reads TGTGCCAGCAGGGGGATCGGGACAGCCAGCTACGAGCAGTACTTC. Translated: CASRGIGTASYEQYF.

This clone turned up a few times. The CDR3 loop reads CASRGAGAPSRQFF. Here the CDR3 DNA reads TGTGCCAGCAGGGGAGCGGGGGCCCCTTCGAGGCAGTTCTTC. This chain links TRBV6-5 with TRBJ2-1; the match to TRBD2 covers 8 bases. This CDR3 is built from 14 residues. Germline-derived CDR1 and CDR2 are MNHEY and SVGAGI. The V segment lost 6 bases and the J segment 12 bases; nucleotides outside the gene matches: 13.

V usage is TRBV6-6 and J usage is TRBJ1-3; tentatively, D is TRBD1 (6 bases). Germline V gene lookup returns CDR1 MNHNY and CDR2 SVGAGI (reference sequence). There are 14 residues in the CDR3. Trimming shortened V by 8 bases and J by 4 bases, and 15 bases separated the two germline ends. DNA for the CDR3: TGTGCCAGCCATGGACAGCAACTCGGAAACACCATATATTTT. This translates into CASHGQQLGNTIYF.

Only one count was recorded for this clone. The rearrangement uses TRBV5-4 and TRBJ1-2; TRBD1 agrees at 8 bases. The V segment lost 6 bases and the J segment 0 bases; nucleotides outside the gene matches: 4. This CDR3 spans 14 amino acids. CDR1 is SGHNT, CDR2 YYREEE, per germline (reference sequence). The CDR3 nucleotides read TGTGCCAGCAACCAGGACAGGGCTAACTATGGCTACACCTTC. It encodes CASNQDRANYGYTF.

The chain is built from TRBV27 and TRBJ2-7, with 8 bases that match TRBD1. CDR1 is MNHEY and CDR2 is SMNVEV in the germline V gene (reference sequence). V was pared by 4 bases and J by 0 bases, with 2 bases of the junction left unmatched. CDR3 length: 14 amino acids. The CDR3 DNA sequence: TGTGCCAGCAGTTGGGGACAGGCCTCCTACGAGCAGTACTTC. Protein: CASSWGQASYEQYF.

The rearrangement joins TRBV18 to TRBJ2-7; 7 bases agree with TRBD1. The CDR3 is 18 amino acids. With 2 bases clipped from V and 2 bases from J, the junction kept 15 bases outside the gene matches. CDR1 and CDR2 (germline): KGHSH, LQKENI. This CDR3 is CASSPARKGAINTYEQYF. In nucleotides, the CDR3 is TGTGCCAGCTCACCAGCACGAAAGGGGGCGATTAACACCTACGAGCAGTACTTC.

The chain carries TRBV27 and TRBJ2-3, with D possibly TRBD1 on 6 matching bases. Trimming cost V 7 bases and J 3 bases, with 17 bases left between them. Germline V gene lookup returns CDR1 MNHEY and CDR2 SMNVEV (reference sequence). The CDR3 runs to 15 residues. Here the CDR3 reads CASMLAGDGTDTQYF. CDR3 nucleotide sequence: TGTGCCAGCATGCTTGCAGGGGACGGGACAGATACGCAGTATTTT.

The chain is built from TRBV5-5 and TRBJ2-7; TRBD1 agrees at 9 bases. There are 15 residues in the CDR3. The germline V gene encodes CDR1 SGHKS and CDR2 YYEKEE (reference sequence). V trimming: 2 bases; J trimming: 6 bases; junction bases outside the gene matches: 9. CDR3 amino acids: CASSFLPTGGREQYF. CDR3 sequence (DNA): TGTGCCAGCAGCTTTCTACCGACAGGGGGGCGCGAGCAGTACTTC.

This clone was seen a few times. The chain couples TRBV15 to TRBJ1-5; 10 bases match TRBD1. Trimming took 8 bases from V and 3 from J; bases not matched to a gene: 4. This CDR3 has 14 residues. CDR1 LNHNV and CDR2 YYDKDF come from the germline V gene (reference sequence). The CDR3 nucleotides are TGTGCCACCGGGGGACAGGGGTACAATCAGCCCCAGCATTTT. This translates into CATGGQGYNQPQHF.

This chain joins TRBV5-4 and TRBJ2-7, with D possibly being TRBD1 (6 bases). Trimming stripped 4 bases from V and 2 bases from J, with 13 bases between. Germline V CDR1 and CDR2: SGHNT, YYREEE (reference sequence). This CDR3 has 14 residues. CDR3 loop: CASSLWTVAYEQYF. DNA for the CDR3: TGTGCCAGCAGCCTGTGGACAGTGGCCTACGAGCAGTACTTC.

The gene calls are TRBV27 and TRBJ2-2; 10 nucleotides align to TRBD2. Germline CDR1 is MNHEY and CDR2 is SMNVEV (reference sequence). The V segment lost 5 bases and the J segment 5 bases; nucleotides outside the gene matches: 5. This CDR3 spans 15 amino acids. The CDR3 bases are TGTGCCAGCAGTATAGCGGGAGGTGGTACCGGGGAGCTGTTTTTT. Translation gives CASSIAGGGTGELFF.

This chain uses TRBV27 with TRBJ2-1; the D gene is possibly TRBD2 (5 bases). The germline V gene encodes CDR1 MNHEY and CDR2 SMNVEV (reference sequence). The V end was cut by 4 bases, the J end by 14 bases, with 15 bases between. This CDR3 spans 12 amino acids. CDR3 protein: CASSSGLAVEFF. The CDR3 DNA reads as TGTGCCAGCAGTTCCGGACTCGCGGTGGAGTTCTTC.

This rearrangement joins TRBV7-3 to TRBJ2-2; maybe TRBD2 (6 bases). This CDR3 is 16 amino acids long. Germline assignment: CDR1 SGHTA and CDR2 FQGTGA. V lost 2 bases and J 1 base, leaving 11 bases between the germline ends. This chain's CDR3 is CASSLRASENTGELFF. In nucleotides, the CDR3 is TGTGCCAGCAGCTTACGGGCTAGCGAGAACACCGGGGAGCTGTTTTTT. The full variable domain, its missing parts supplied by reference TRBV7-3 and TRBJ2-2, is GAGVSQTPSNKVTEKGKYVELRCDPISGHTALYWYRQSLGQGPEFLIYFQGTGAADDSGLPNDRFFAVRPEGSVSTLKIQRTERGDSAVYLCASSLRASENTGELFFGEGSRLTVL.

A single count supports this clone. Here the CDR3 reads CASSKNREETQYF. CDR3 nucleotide sequence: TGTGCCAGCAGTAAAAACAGGGAAGAGACCCAGTACTTC. The chain links TRBV6-5 to TRBJ2-5; D may be TRBD1 (6 bases). Germline V lookup: CDR1 MNHEY, CDR2 SVGAGI. The CDR3 length is 13 residues. V gave up 5 bases and J gave up 3 bases, with 10 bases separating them.

Only a few counts were recorded for this clone. The chain combines TRBV19 with TRBJ2-7; D may be TRBD2 (5 bases). Germline values: CDR1 LNHDA, CDR2 SQIVND (reference sequence). CDR3 length: 14 residues. The germline V and J ends were trimmed by 7 bases and 3 bases, with 16 bases remaining between them. CDR3 region: CASTDPAEGYEQYF. The CDR3 DNA reads as TGTGCCAGTACGGATCCAGCGGAAGGCTACGAGCAGTACTTC.

This chain links TRBV7-9 with TRBJ2-7; a possible D gene is TRBD1 (5 bases). Trimming removed 1 base at V and 2 bases at J, with 15 bases between. CDR1 and CDR2 from the germline V gene are SEHNR and FQNEAQ (reference sequence). This CDR3 is built from 16 residues. CDR3 DNA sequence: TGTGCCAGCAGCTTAGTTTTAGGGGTCAGCACCTACGAGCAGTACTTC. Its translation: CASSLVLGVSTYEQYF. Looking up the rest from reference TRBV7-9 and TRBJ2-7 gives the full variable domain: DTGVSQNPRHKITKRGQNVTFRCDPISEHNRLYWYRQTLGQGPEFLTYFQNEAQLEKSRLLSDRFSAERPKGSFSTLEIQRTEQGDSAMYLCASSLVLGVSTYEQYFGPGTRLTVT.

This clone was detected only once. The CDR3 sequence: CASSQLALAGRETQYF. CDR3 DNA sequence: TGCGCCAGCAGCCAGCTGGCTCTAGCGGGAAGAGAGACCCAGTACTTC. This chain joins TRBV4-1 and TRBJ2-5; 9 positions agree with TRBD2. The germline V gene encodes CDR1 MGHRA and CDR2 YSYEKL. The CDR3 totals 16 residues. The ends lost 3 bases at V and 4 bases at J; junction bases unmatched: 9.

The rearrangement links TRBV5-1 to TRBJ2-7; D possibly corresponds to TRBD2 (6 bases). From germline, CDR1 is SGHRS and CDR2 YFSETQ. The CDR3 extends over 14 amino acids. Trimming took 4 bases from V and 0 from J, leaving 11 bases between them. The CDR3 protein is CASSPAGSSYEQYF. The CDR3 bases are TGCGCCAGCAGCCCCGCGGGGAGCTCCTACGAGCAGTACTTC.

This sequence joins TRBV10-2 and TRBJ1-3; D gene ambiguous. V was trimmed by 6 bases and J by 0 bases, leaving 9 bases between them. The length of the CDR3 is 14 residues. Germline V gene data show CDR1 as WSHSY and CDR2 as SAAADI. The CDR3 nucleotides are TGCGCCAGCAGAAACACCGCCTCTGGAAACACCATATATTTT. This encodes CASRNTASGNTIYF.